These T cell receptor beta chains were read from a single sample in a study of shared clonotypes between healthy human individuals. Clones were sequenced by immunoSEQ multiplex PCR, and TCRdb holds only the in-frame ones, with some missing. The table lists 2 million to 2.5 million clones, 80% to 95% of them singletons. Source material: naive CD4+ T cells from PBMCs. These receptors originate from a young man in good health. Some clones in this sample may be carry-over from other donors' samples. Each CDR3 is given with its conserved first and last residue. The size entry is marked missing in some rows and otherwise reads once, few, many or a size class.

v_gene: TRBV19
abundance: -
len: 15
CDR3aa: CASSLGGTVAYEQYF

v_gene: TRBV28
abundance: -
len: 14
CDR3aa: CASSLAGSQETQYF

v_gene: TRBV7-8
abundance: -
len: 13
CDR3aa: CASSFVKNTEAFF

v_gene: TRBV28
abundance: -
len: 14
CDR3aa: CASARGDYSYEQYF

v_gene: TRBV9
abundance: -
len: 16
CDR3aa: CASSWAGEVSGNTIYF

v_gene: TRBV18
abundance: -
len: 12
CDR3aa: CASSLTDRTQYF

v_gene: TRBV6-6
abundance: few
len: 11
CDR3aa: CASSRETEAFF

v_gene: TRBV4-1
abundance: -
len: 17
CDR3aa: CASSQDLRGWQSNEQYF

v_gene: TRBV4-2
abundance: -
len: 16
CDR3aa: CASSQSWGASGHIQYF

v_gene: TRBV11-2
abundance: -
len: 15
CDR3aa: CASSLIGTMAYEQFF

v_gene: TRBV28
abundance: -
len: 11
CDR3aa: CASIKSYEQYF

v_gene: TRBV5-1
abundance: -
len: 14
CDR3aa: CASSFQGQDEKLFF

v_gene: TRBV5-1
abundance: -
len: 15
CDR3aa: CASSLLGEPSYEQYF

v_gene: TRBV10-3
abundance: -
len: 14
CDR3aa: CAISPRTGGIEQYF

v_gene: TRBV6-5
abundance: -
len: 15
CDR3aa: CASSYIGGRAYGYTF

v_gene: TRBV7-2
abundance: -
len: 15
CDR3aa: CASSSTSGARGEQFF

v_gene: TRBV30
abundance: -
len: 14
CDR3aa: CAWSVLYSGNTIYF

v_gene: TRBV19
abundance: -
len: 17
CDR3aa: CASSTWTGGKMFTEAFF

v_gene: TRBV19
abundance: -
len: 15
CDR3aa: CASIRTGGAWTEAFF

v_gene: TRBV28
abundance: -
len: 14
CDR3aa: CASSRGQYYQPQHF

v_gene: TRBV7-3
abundance: -
len: 17
CDR3aa: CASSIRTSGRAGDTQYF

v_gene: TRBV4-2
abundance: -
len: 14
CDR3aa: CASSQETRADTQYF

v_gene: TRBV5-1
abundance: -
len: 14
CDR3aa: CASSPPGGIYGYTF

v_gene: TRBV29-1
abundance: -
len: 15
CDR3aa: CSVEEGTSGIHEQYF

v_gene: TRBV5-1
abundance: -
len: 17
CDR3aa: CASSLVQGRVSYNEQFF

v_gene: TRBV28
abundance: -
len: 15
CDR3aa: CASSSSGTADYEQYF

v_gene: TRBV6-5
abundance: -
len: 15
CDR3aa: CASSYSSSGVGEQYF

v_gene: TRBV2
abundance: -
len: 16
CDR3aa: CASSEVGSYSGNTIYF

v_gene: TRBV7-2
abundance: once
len: 14
CDR3aa: CASSFVPAQETQYF

v_gene: TRBV27
abundance: -
len: 14
CDR3aa: CASSSIGAGWEQYF

v_gene: TRBV6-6
abundance: -
len: 16
CDR3aa: CASNSQAGLAGEEQFF

v_gene: TRBV19
abundance: -
len: 15
CDR3aa: CASSIRTENTGELFF

v_gene: TRBV6-1
abundance: -
len: 13
CDR3aa: CAGAGGPGETQYF

v_gene: TRBV2
abundance: once
len: 15
CDR3aa: CASSGQGTVFQPQHF

v_gene: TRBV28
abundance: -
len: 13
CDR3aa: CASSRDTNYGYTF

v_gene: TRBV25-1
abundance: -
len: 14
CDR3aa: CASSGQGARTEAFF

v_gene: TRBV9
abundance: -
len: 13
CDR3aa: CASSLTGIETQYF

v_gene: TRBV7-7
abundance: -
len: 13
CDR3aa: CASGGTLRGELFF

v_gene: TRBV2
abundance: -
len: 18
CDR3aa: CASSEYSSGPSSGNTIYF

v_gene: TRBV20-1
abundance: -
len: 11
CDR3aa: CSAYTPDTQYF

v_gene: TRBV11-2
abundance: few
len: 14
CDR3aa: CASSPLGGVYEQYF

v_gene: TRBV18
abundance: -
len: 15
CDR3aa: CASSPWTSGSYEQYF

v_gene: TRBV7-9
abundance: -
len: 14
CDR3aa: CASSRGQGNQPQHF

v_gene: TRBV11-2
abundance: -
len: 13
CDR3aa: CASTTRQFNGYTF